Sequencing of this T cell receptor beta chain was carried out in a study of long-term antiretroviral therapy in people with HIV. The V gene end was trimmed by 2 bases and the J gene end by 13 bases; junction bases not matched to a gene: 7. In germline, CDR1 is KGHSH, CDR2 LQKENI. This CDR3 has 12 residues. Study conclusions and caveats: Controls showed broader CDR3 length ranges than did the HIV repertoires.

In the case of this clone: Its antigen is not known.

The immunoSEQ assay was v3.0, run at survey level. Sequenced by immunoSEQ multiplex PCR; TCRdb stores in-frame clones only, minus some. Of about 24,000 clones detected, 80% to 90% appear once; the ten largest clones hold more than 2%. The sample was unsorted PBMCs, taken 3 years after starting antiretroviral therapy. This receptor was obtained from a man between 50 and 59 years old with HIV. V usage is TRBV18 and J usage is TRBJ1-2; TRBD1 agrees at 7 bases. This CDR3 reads CASSPRQGSGTF. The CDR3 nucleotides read TGTGCCAGCTCACCAAGACAGGGATCGGGCACCTTC.